This T cell receptor beta chain originates from a study of Ad26.COV2.S vaccination and SARS-CoV-2 variants. The treatment here: roughly 20 received Ad26.COV2.S at low or high dose, single or two shots; about 5 received placebo; per-sample allocation not given. Collection of samples fell on day 63 after the first vaccine or placebo injection. This vaccine is an Ad26 vector that expresses the Wuhan-strain SARS-CoV-2 spike. Measured with immunoSEQ multiplex PCR; TCRdb has only the in-frame clones, and not every one. The repertoire holds 400,000 to 500,000 clones, with about 91% as singletons. V dropped 2 bases and J dropped 4 bases, with 14 bases sitting between them. This CDR3 contains 15 residues. Per germline, CDR1 KGHSH and CDR2 LQKENI.

The sequencing used peripheral blood, collected in a trial of Ad26.COV2.S vaccine versus placebo. The chain links TRBV18 to TRBJ1-2; D is possibly TRBD1 (5 bases). The sequence came from a person between 18 and 60 years old who received the Ad26.COV2.S COVID-19 vaccine or a placebo. Here the CDR3 DNA reads TGTGCCAGCTCACCATCCTGGCAGGGAGGCTATGGCTACACCTTC. Translating it yields CASSPSWQGGYGYTF.